The clone carrying this T cell receptor beta chain was detected only a few times. Antigen: not known. This specimen belongs to a study of post-analysis software for immune sequencing data. The library was made from cDNA and included unique molecular identifiers. TCRdb re-derived calls from the PCR reads in MiXCR, one entry per CDR3 protein. The repertoire holds 150,000 to 200,000 distinct CDR3 sequences, with 25% to 35% as singletons. The V gene's germline CDR1 is MNHEY and CDR2 SVGAGI. V lost 8 bases to trimming and J lost 4 bases; unmatched junction nucleotides: 7. The CDR3 is 13 residues long. Study results and limitations: Compared with controls, patients had more of about five TRBV segments, including TRBV5-6, TRBV5-1 and TRBV20-1. Samples made in the same batch grouped tightly together by F measure.

This TCR derives from a girl between 10 and 17 years old with multiple sclerosis. The chain recombines TRBV6-5 with TRBJ1-2; TRBD1 agrees at 7 bases. Sequenced material: blood. The CDR3 region is CASAMQGGYGYTF. In nucleotides, the CDR3 is TGTGCCAGCGCTATGCAGGGGGGCTATGGCTACACCTTC.